Listed below are T cell receptor beta chains from one sample, sequenced in a study of blood T cell repertoires in COVID-19. Sequencing used immunoSEQ multiplex PCR; TCRdb keeps in-frame clones, though not all of them. The sample includes roughly 300,000 clones, approximately 90% seen only once; the top ten take about 1.1%. Source material: PBMCs or T cells enriched from blood (not recorded which). The receptors were sampled from a woman in her twenties or thirties who had recovered from COVID-19. The CDR3 runs from the conserved cysteine through the conserved F or W. A D gene is named only where the DNA matches it firmly. Expanded clones are given a class, and other clones once, few, many or no size at all.

d_call: TRBD2; v_call: TRBV19; clone_size: NA; j_call: TRBJ2-1; cdr3_aa: CASRLAGGYEQFF; cdr3_nt: TGTGCCAGTAGGCTAGCGGGAGGCTATGAGCAGTTCTTC
d_call: NA; v_call: TRBV5-5; clone_size: NA; j_call: TRBJ1-2; cdr3_aa: CASSFPGSNYGYTF; cdr3_nt: TGTGCCAGCAGCTTCCCGGGGTCTAACTATGGCTACACCTTC
d_call: TRBD2; v_call: TRBV5-1; clone_size: NA; j_call: TRBJ2-3; cdr3_aa: CASSSSPGLAAVEDTQYF; cdr3_nt: TGCGCCAGCAGCTCCAGTCCGGGACTAGCGGCAGTGGAAGATACGCAGTATTTT
d_call: TRBD1; v_call: TRBV5-1; clone_size: once; j_call: TRBJ1-1; cdr3_aa: CASSDRDRVTEAFF; cdr3_nt: TGCGCCAGCAGCGACCGGGACAGGGTCACTGAAGCTTTCTTT
d_call: TRBD1; v_call: TRBV30; clone_size: NA; j_call: TRBJ1-5; cdr3_aa: CAWQTGVQPQHF; cdr3_nt: TGTGCCTGGCAGACAGGGGTTCAGCCCCAGCATTTT
d_call: NA; v_call: TRBV5-5; clone_size: few; j_call: TRBJ2-4; cdr3_aa: CASSLSSSVVAKNIQYF; cdr3_nt: TGTGCCAGCAGCTTGTCAAGTTCGGTTGTAGCCAAAAACATTCAGTACTTC
d_call: TRBD2; v_call: TRBV9; clone_size: NA; j_call: TRBJ2-1; cdr3_aa: CASSVVSGRVSYNEQFF; cdr3_nt: TGTGCCAGCAGCGTAGTTAGCGGGAGGGTTTCCTACAATGAGCAGTTCTTC
d_call: TRBD2; v_call: TRBV14; clone_size: NA; j_call: TRBJ2-1; cdr3_aa: CASTRGGSYGEQFF; cdr3_nt: TGTGCCAGCACCCGGGGGGGGAGCTATGGTGAGCAGTTCTTC
d_call: TRBD2; v_call: TRBV7-2; clone_size: NA; j_call: TRBJ2-7; cdr3_aa: CASSWTSGSEQYF; cdr3_nt: TGTGCCAGCAGCTGGACTAGCGGGAGCGAGCAGTACTTC
d_call: NA; v_call: TRBV28; clone_size: NA; j_call: TRBJ2-7; cdr3_aa: CASSFAIYEQYF; cdr3_nt: TGTGCCAGCAGTTTTGCTATCTACGAGCAGTACTTC
d_call: TRBD2; v_call: TRBV29-1; clone_size: NA; j_call: TRBJ2-3; cdr3_aa: CSASGSTDTQYF; cdr3_nt: TGCAGCGCTAGCGGGTCCACAGATACGCAGTATTTT
d_call: NA; v_call: TRBV11-3; clone_size: NA; j_call: TRBJ2-3; cdr3_aa: CASSNRVEGTDTQYF; cdr3_nt: TGTGCCAGCAGCAACAGGGTAGAGGGCACAGATACGCAGTATTTT
d_call: NA; v_call: TRBV7-9; clone_size: NA; j_call: TRBJ1-5; cdr3_aa: CASSLGHSNQPQHF; cdr3_nt: TGTGCCAGCAGCTTAGGTCATAGCAATCAGCCCCAGCATTTT
d_call: NA; v_call: TRBV3-1/TRBV3-2; clone_size: NA; j_call: TRBJ2-2; cdr3_aa: CASGETNTGELFF; cdr3_nt: TGTGCCAGCGGAGAGACGAACACCGGGGAGCTGTTTTTT
d_call: TRBD2; v_call: TRBV5-4; clone_size: NA; j_call: TRBJ2-1; cdr3_aa: CASSLDSGSYEQFF; cdr3_nt: TGTGCCAGCAGCTTGGATAGCGGGAGCTATGAGCAGTTCTTC
d_call: NA; v_call: TRBV13; clone_size: NA; j_call: TRBJ2-7; cdr3_aa: CASSPPGRGSYEQYF; cdr3_nt: TGTGCCAGCAGCCCGCCGGGACGGGGGTCCTACGAGCAGTACTTC
d_call: NA; v_call: TRBV19; clone_size: NA; j_call: TRBJ1-5; cdr3_aa: CASRTNSNQPQHF; cdr3_nt: TGTGCCAGTAGAACAAATAGCAATCAGCCCCAGCATTTT
d_call: NA; v_call: TRBV27; clone_size: NA; j_call: TRBJ2-1; cdr3_aa: CASSLSRVLSSYNEQFF; cdr3_nt: TGTGCCAGCAGTCTATCCAGGGTCCTAAGCTCCTACAATGAGCAGTTCTTC
d_call: TRBD2; v_call: TRBV15; clone_size: NA; j_call: TRBJ2-1; cdr3_aa: CATSRPGLAGEEEQFF; cdr3_nt: TGTGCCACCAGCAGGCCGGGACTAGCGGGAGAAGAAGAGCAGTTCTTC
d_call: TRBD1; v_call: TRBV10-3; clone_size: NA; j_call: TRBJ1-5; cdr3_aa: CAISESGDRGRGNQPQHF; cdr3_nt: TGTGCCATCAGTGAGTCAGGGGACAGGGGGCGCGGAAATCAGCCCCAGCATTTT
d_call: TRBD1; v_call: TRBV19; clone_size: NA; j_call: TRBJ2-2; cdr3_aa: CASSPGTGATGELFF; cdr3_nt: TGTGCCAGTAGCCCCGGGACAGGGGCGACCGGGGAGCTGTTTTTT
d_call: TRBD1; v_call: TRBV28; clone_size: once; j_call: TRBJ2-2; cdr3_aa: CASSDRDRGLTGELFF; cdr3_nt: TGTGCCAGCAGTGACCGGGACAGGGGGCTTACCGGGGAGCTGTTTTTT
d_call: NA; v_call: TRBV7-2; clone_size: once; j_call: TRBJ2-5; cdr3_aa: CASSWRGQETQYF; cdr3_nt: TGTGCCAGCAGCTGGCGCGGCCAAGAGACCCAGTACTTC
d_call: TRBD2; v_call: TRBV7-3; clone_size: NA; j_call: TRBJ2-2; cdr3_aa: CASSLTSTGGTGELFF; cdr3_nt: TGTGCCAGCAGCTTAACCTCCACGGGAGGAACCGGGGAGCTGTTTTTT
d_call: TRBD1; v_call: TRBV30; clone_size: few; j_call: TRBJ1-2; cdr3_aa: CAWRSTGKFGYTF; cdr3_nt: TGTGCCTGGAGATCGACAGGGAAATTTGGCTACACCTTC
d_call: TRBD2; v_call: TRBV19; clone_size: NA; j_call: TRBJ2-7; cdr3_aa: CASRTLAGGSYEQYF; cdr3_nt: TGTGCCAGTAGGACGCTAGCGGGAGGATCTTACGAGCAGTACTTC
d_call: TRBD1; v_call: TRBV5-1; clone_size: NA; j_call: TRBJ2-3; cdr3_aa: CASSFRIGGRPDTQYF; cdr3_nt: TGCGCCAGCAGCTTCCGAATAGGGGGCAGGCCAGATACGCAGTATTTT
d_call: NA; v_call: TRBV27; clone_size: once; j_call: TRBJ2-3; cdr3_aa: CASSADTGGPSTDTQYF; cdr3_nt: TGTGCCAGCAGCGCGGACACGGGGGGCCCTAGCACAGATACGCAGTATTTT
d_call: NA; v_call: TRBV7-9; clone_size: NA; j_call: TRBJ2-6; cdr3_aa: CASSTGGANVLTF; cdr3_nt: TGTGCCAGCAGCACTGGTGGGGCCAACGTCCTGACTTTC
d_call: NA; v_call: TRBV5-1; clone_size: NA; j_call: TRBJ1-5; cdr3_aa: CASSLGDSDNQPQHF; cdr3_nt: TGCGCCAGCAGCTTGGGAGACAGCGACAATCAGCCCCAGCATTTT
d_call: TRBD1; v_call: TRBV5-4; clone_size: NA; j_call: TRBJ1-2; cdr3_aa: CASSLGGGNYGYTF; cdr3_nt: TGTGCCAGCAGCTTGGGAGGGGGCAACTATGGCTACACCTTC
d_call: TRBD1; v_call: TRBV6-5; clone_size: medium-sized; j_call: TRBJ1-2; cdr3_aa: CASSRDREDYGYTF; cdr3_nt: TGTGCCAGCAGCAGGGACAGGGAGGACTATGGCTACACCTTC
d_call: NA; v_call: TRBV18; clone_size: NA; j_call: TRBJ2-1; cdr3_aa: CASSPSDINNEQFF; cdr3_nt: TGTGCCAGCTCACCTTCAGATATCAACAATGAGCAGTTCTTC
d_call: TRBD1; v_call: TRBV2; clone_size: NA; j_call: TRBJ1-6; cdr3_aa: CASSYDRGNRNSPLHF; cdr3_nt: TGTGCCAGCAGTTACGACAGGGGGAATCGTAATTCACCCCTCCACTTT
d_call: NA; v_call: TRBV3-1/TRBV3-2; clone_size: NA; j_call: TRBJ1-3; cdr3_aa: CASSFGDGDGNTIYF; cdr3_nt: TGTGCCAGCAGCTTCGGAGACGGTGATGGAAACACCATATATTTT
d_call: NA; v_call: TRBV28; clone_size: NA; j_call: TRBJ2-5; cdr3_aa: CASSLVQGRGETQYF; cdr3_nt: TGTGCCAGCAGTTTAGTTCAGGGTAGAGGAGAGACCCAGTACTTC
d_call: TRBD1; v_call: TRBV2; clone_size: NA; j_call: TRBJ1-1; cdr3_aa: CASRRGGQVNTEAFF; cdr3_nt: TGTGCCAGCAGGAGGGGGGGACAGGTGAACACTGAAGCTTTCTTT
d_call: TRBD2; v_call: TRBV6-2/TRBV6-3; clone_size: NA; j_call: TRBJ2-7; cdr3_aa: CASSNGGRRYEQYF; cdr3_nt: TGTGCCAGCAGTAACGGGGGGAGAAGGTACGAGCAGTACTTC
d_call: TRBD1; v_call: TRBV7-9; clone_size: many; j_call: TRBJ1-1; cdr3_aa: CASSLGEDRAAFF; cdr3_nt: TGTGCCAGCAGCTTAGGAGAGGACAGGGCCGCTTTCTTT
d_call: TRBD2; v_call: TRBV28; clone_size: NA; j_call: TRBJ2-7; cdr3_aa: CASAGTSGRGYEQYF; cdr3_nt: TGTGCCAGTGCCGGGACTAGCGGTCGAGGCTACGAGCAGTACTTC
d_call: NA; v_call: TRBV6-5; clone_size: NA; j_call: TRBJ1-1; cdr3_aa: CASSYSETVDTEAFF; cdr3_nt: TGTGCCAGCAGTTACTCGGAGACAGTTGACACTGAAGCTTTCTTT